Below, 26 T cell receptor beta chains from the same sample are listed, as sequenced in a study of cytomegalovirus exposure and HLA in healthy donors. 13 Jbeta primers and 60 Vbeta primers were used for the PCR. TCRdb's copy holds only in-frame clones and misses some; the assay was immunoSEQ multiplex PCR. The record lists roughly 88,000 clones, of which the ten most abundant hold just over 15%. Sequencing used PBMCs. These receptors were obtained from a man in his fifties in good health and CMV-seropositive.

This rearrangement joins TRBV29-1 to TRBJ2-1, with 10 bases fitting TRBD2. Germline trimming cut 8 bases from V and 4 bases from J; bases unmatched to any gene: 5. Per the germline V gene, CDR1 is SQVTM and CDR2 is ANQGSEA. The CDR3 extends over 13 amino acids. CDR3 amino acids: CSRASGRYNEQFF. The CDR3, as DNA: TGCAGCCGGGCTAGCGGGAGATACAATGAGCAGTTCTTC.

The chain combines TRBV4-2 with TRBJ2-2, with D maybe TRBD1 (6 bases). The V end lost 0 bases, the J end lost 4 bases, and 9 bases lay between the germline ends. Germline values: CDR1 LGHNA, CDR2 YNFKEQ. The CDR3 covers 15 residues. CDR3 DNA: TGTGCCAGCAGCCAAGATCGGACAGCCACCGGGGAGCTGTTTTTT. This encodes CASSQDRTATGELFF.

This chain connects TRBV7-2 to TRBJ2-5; TRBD1 matches at 8 bases. CDR3 length equals 15 residues. J was trimmed by 5 bases and V by 1 base; bases with no gene match: 6. Per the germline V gene, CDR1 is SGHTA and CDR2 is FQGNSA. Written as DNA, the CDR3 is TGTGCCAGCAGCTTAGTCGGACAGGGCGGGGAGACCCAGTACTTC. Residues: CASSLVGQGGETQYF.

The rearrangement joins TRBV21-1 to TRBJ2-7; TRBD2, the D gene given by the table, was not confirmed from the DNA. TRBV21-1 constitutes a pseudogene. This CDR3 is built from 10 residues. The CDR3 DNA reads TGTGCCAGGTTAGCGCGGGAGCAGTACTTC. Protein: CARLAREQYF.

CDR3 bases: TGTGCCAGCAGCTTAGCGAGTAATACGCAGTATTTT. Translating it yields CASSLASNTQYF. The rearrangement links TRBV7-6 to TRBJ2-3, with D uncertain. Germline V gene data show CDR1 as SGHVS and CDR2 as FNYEAQ. The CDR3 contains 12 residues. With 0 bases removed from V and 7 bases from J, the gap between germline ends came to 5 bases.

The rearrangement links TRBV28 to TRBJ1-4; D perhaps matches TRBD1 (5 bases). The length of the CDR3 is 15 residues. Germline-derived CDR1 and CDR2 are MDHEN and SYDVKM. Trimming removed 6 bases at V and 0 bases at J, with 11 bases between. The CDR3 loop is CASSPPGATNEKLFF. Written as DNA, the CDR3 is TGTGCCAGCAGCCCTCCGGGGGCAACTAATGAAAAACTGTTTTTT.

The chain joins TRBV5-6 to TRBJ1-2; TRBD1 might be the D (6 bases). The ends were cut back, 4 bases at V and 4 bases at J, with 8 bases in the middle. The CDR3 has 12 residues. The germline CDR1 and CDR2 sequences are SGHDT and YYEEEE. Here the CDR3 reads CASSMDSYGYTF. CDR3 nucleotide sequence: TGTGCCAGCAGCATGGACAGCTATGGCTACACCTTC. The full variable domain, with the rest looked up from reference TRBV5-6 and TRBJ1-2, is DAGVTQSPTHLIKTRGQQVTLRCSPKSGHDTVSWYQQALGQGPQFIFQYYEEEERQRGNFPDRFSGHQFPNYSSELNVNALLLGDSALYLCASSMDSYGYTFGSGTRLTVV.

V is TRBV5-6 and J is TRBJ1-2, with 8 positions matching TRBD1. J gave up 8 bases and V 2 bases, and 8 bases lay outside the gene matches. Germline V gene lookup returns CDR1 SGHDT and CDR2 YYEEEE. CDR3 size: 14 residues. CDR3 nucleotide sequence: TGTGCCAGCAGCTTCTCGGACAGGGTCTACGGCTACACCTTC. This codes for CASSFSDRVYGYTF.

This chain links TRBV7-9 with TRBJ2-5, with 12 bases matching TRBD1. The CDR3 length is 16 residues. Germline assignment: CDR1 SEHNR and CDR2 FQNEAQ (reference sequence). V was pared by 5 bases and J by 9 bases, with 13 bases of the junction left unmatched. The CDR3 sequence is CASSDRDRGLKESQYF. Here the CDR3 DNA reads TGTGCCAGCAGCGATCGGGACAGGGGGCTGAAGGAGTCCCAGTACTTC.

V is TRBV28 and J is TRBJ2-7, with D maybe TRBD2 (6 bases). The CDR3 length is 14 residues. The germline CDR1 and CDR2 sequences are MDHEN and SYDVKM. V shed 2 bases and J shed 3 bases, with 11 bases lying between them. The CDR3 bases are TGTGCCAGCAGTTTAGGAGGGGTTGTCTACGAGCAGTACGTC. Its translation: CASSLGGVVYEQYV.

This chain joins TRBV10-3 and TRBJ2-1; 9 bases line up with TRBD1. Germline CDR1 and CDR2: ENHRY and SYGVKD. Unmatched junction bases numbered 15, after V lost 2 bases and J lost 7 bases. The CDR3 covers 18 residues. CDR3: CAISEGRTGASGSNEQFF. DNA of the CDR3: TGTGCCATCAGTGAGGGTAGGACAGGGGCGTCGGGGTCGAATGAGCAGTTCTTC.

The rearrangement links TRBV10-2 to TRBJ1-1; D may be TRBD1 (5 bases). CDR1 and CDR2 from the germline V gene are WSHSY and SAAADI. V lost 8 bases, J lost 5 bases, and 15 bases lay in between. This CDR3 comprises 13 residues. CDR3 loop: CASGRAGRTEAFF. The DNA of the CDR3 is TGCGCCAGCGGGCGGGCAGGGAGGACTGAAGCTTTCTTT.

J is TRBJ2-1 and V is TRBV5-6; D is possibly TRBD2 (6 bases). Deletions cut 4 bases from V and 6 bases from J, with 14 bases between. CDR3 size: 14 residues. The germline V gene has CDR1 SGHDT and CDR2 YYEEEE. The CDR3 here is CASSPPAGFNEQFF. CDR3 sequence (DNA): TGTGCCAGCAGCCCCCCAGCGGGCTTCAATGAGCAGTTCTTC.

The rearrangement links TRBV30 to TRBJ2-3; 8 bases fit TRBD2. This CDR3 spans 13 amino acids. Per germline, CDR1 GTSNPN and CDR2 SVGIG (reference sequence). Trimming cost V 1 base and J 4 bases; bases outside gene matches: 1. CDR3 DNA sequence: TGTGCCTGGAGTGCAGCGGGAGCAGATACGCAGTATTTT. This translates into CAWSAAGADTQYF.

The chain combines TRBV18 with TRBJ2-2; no clear D. V lost 2 bases and J lost 8, with 9 bases in between. Germline V gene sequence: CDR1 KGHSH, CDR2 LQKENI. The CDR3 is 13 residues long. CDR3 loop: CASSPARDGELFF. Written as DNA, the CDR3 is TGTGCCAGCTCACCAGCTCGAGATGGGGAGCTGTTTTTT.

In DNA form, the CDR3 reads TGTGCCAGCAGATGGGGGGACAGGCGCACCGGGGAGCTGTTTTTT. Translating it yields CASRWGDRRTGELFF. This chain joins TRBV28 and TRBJ2-2; 8 bases line up with TRBD1. The CDR3 covers 15 residues. Germline trimming cut 6 bases from V and 4 bases from J; bases unmatched to any gene: 7. Germline assignment: CDR1 MDHEN and CDR2 SYDVKM.

J is TRBJ1-2 and V is TRBV21-1. TRBV21-1 is a known pseudogene. The CDR3 extends over 15 amino acids. CDR3 sequence: CASPYRGCVNYGYTF. CDR3 DNA sequence: TGTGCCAGCCCCTACCGAGGGTGTGTGAACTATGGCTACACCTTC.

This chain's CDR3 is CASSQDPGHTVSIQYF. As DNA, the CDR3 is TGCGCCAGCAGCCAAGATCCAGGACACACTGTTAGCATTCAGTACTTC. The V gene is TRBV4-3, the J gene TRBJ2-4, with a tentative D call TRBD1 (5 bases). Deletions cut 0 bases from V and 9 bases from J, with 18 bases between. Germline V gene data show CDR1 as LGHNA and CDR2 as YSLEER. The CDR3 has 16 amino acids.

The CDR3 sequence is CASSGGSGETQYF. CDR3 bases: TGTGCCAGCAGTGGCGGGAGTGGAGAGACCCAGTACTTC. This chain links TRBV2 with TRBJ2-5; the match to TRBD2 covers 7 bases. The CDR3 loop spans 13 amino acids. Germline lookup yields CDR1 SNHLY and CDR2 FYNNEI. V trimming: 4 bases; J trimming: 4 bases; junction bases outside the gene matches: 3.

The V gene is TRBV4-3, the J gene TRBJ2-1, with 12 bases identical to TRBD2. V was clipped by 2 bases and J by 9 bases; unmatched bases: 8. This CDR3 is built from 16 residues. The germline V gene encodes CDR1 LGHNA and CDR2 YSLEER. This chain's CDR3 is CASSQRRLAGEVEQFF. The CDR3 region has the DNA TGCGCCAGCAGCCAAAGAAGACTAGCGGGAGAAGTTGAGCAGTTCTTC.

The V gene is TRBV12-5, the J gene TRBJ2-1, with 10 bases lining up with TRBD2. The CDR3 consists of 17 residues. Germline loops: CDR1 LGHNT, CDR2 FRNRAP. The J segment lost 10 bases and the V segment lost 4 bases, leaving 16 bases of the junction unmatched. CDR3 nucleotides: TGTGCTAGTGGTTCACTTGGGGCATTAGCGGGAGGACGCGAGCAGTTCTTC. It is translated as CASGSLGALAGGREQFF.

This rearrangement joins TRBV6-5 to TRBJ2-1; possible D gene TRBD1, 6 bases. Between the trimmed V and J ends, which lost 2 bases and 10 bases, there was a span of 18 bases. This CDR3 is built from 15 residues. Germline lookup yields CDR1 MNHEY and CDR2 SVGAGI. DNA of the CDR3: TGTGCCAGCAGTTACCGCCGTCAGGGGTCGGAAGAGCAGTTCTTC. Translating it yields CASSYRRQGSEEQFF.

The V call is TRBV19, the J call TRBJ2-1; 11 nucleotides align to TRBD1. Looked up from germline, CDR1 is LNHDA and CDR2 is SQIVND (reference sequence). The CDR3 contains 15 residues. After removal of 6 bases from V and 2 bases from J, the junction contained 3 bases not matched to a gene. CDR3 bases: TGTGCCAGTAGGGGACAGGGGGTCCCCTACAATGAGCAGTTCTTC. Amino acid sequence: CASRGQGVPYNEQFF.

The V and J genes are TRBV2 and TRBJ1-5; unclear D gene. Germline loops: CDR1 SNHLY, CDR2 FYNNEI. CDR3 length: 14 amino acids. Trimming shortened V by 1 base and J by 11 bases, and 15 bases separated the two germline ends. This CDR3 is CASSEVSFGLAQHF. The DNA of the CDR3 is TGTGCCAGCAGTGAAGTTTCCTTTGGTTTAGCCCAGCATTTT. Looking up the rest from reference TRBV2 and TRBJ1-5 gives the full variable domain: EPEVTQTPSHQVTQMGQEVILRCVPISNHLYFYWYRQILGQKVEFLVSFYNNEISEKSEIFDDQFSVERPDGSNFTLKIRSTKLEDSAMYFCASSEVSFGLAQHFGDGTRLSIL.

V gene TRBV5-1 combines with J gene TRBJ1-3; 9 bases line up with TRBD1. CDR1 and CDR2 from the germline V gene are SGHRS and YFSETQ. The CDR3 runs 15 residues. V lost 4 bases to trimming and J lost 4 bases; unmatched junction nucleotides: 6. DNA for the CDR3: TGCGCCAGCAGCCAGAGGACAGGGGCCGGAAACACCATATATTTT. Translation: CASSQRTGAGNTIYF. The full variable domain, rest sourced from reference TRBV5-1 and TRBJ1-3, is KAGVTQTPRYLIKTRGQQVTLSCSPISGHRSVSWYQQTPGQGLQFLFEYFSETQRNKGNFPGRFSGRQFSNSRSEMNVSTLELGDSALYLCASSQRTGAGNTIYFGEGSWLTVV.

The V and J genes are TRBV5-1 and TRBJ2-6; a weak D match, TRBD1 (5 bases). Germline V gives CDR1 SGHRS, CDR2 YFSETQ. CDR3 length: 17 residues. Trimming removed 0 bases at V and 0 bases at J, with 10 bases between. The CDR3 DNA follows: TGCGCCAGCAGCTTGGCCGTAGGGGACTCTGGGGCCAACGTCCTGACTTTC. Protein sequence: CASSLAVGDSGANVLTF.